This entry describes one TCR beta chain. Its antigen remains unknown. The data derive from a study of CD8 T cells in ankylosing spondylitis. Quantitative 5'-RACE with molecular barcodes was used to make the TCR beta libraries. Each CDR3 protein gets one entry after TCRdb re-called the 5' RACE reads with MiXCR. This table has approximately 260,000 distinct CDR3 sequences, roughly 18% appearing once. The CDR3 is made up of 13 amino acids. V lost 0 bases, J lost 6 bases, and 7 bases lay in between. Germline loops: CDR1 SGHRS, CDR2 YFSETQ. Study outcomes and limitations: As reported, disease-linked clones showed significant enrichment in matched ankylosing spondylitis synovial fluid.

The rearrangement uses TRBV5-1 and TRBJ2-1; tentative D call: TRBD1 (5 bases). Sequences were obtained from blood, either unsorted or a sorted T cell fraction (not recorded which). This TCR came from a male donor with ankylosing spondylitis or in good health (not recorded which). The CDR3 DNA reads TGCGCCAGCAGCTTGGGACAGAGCAATGAGCAGTTCTTC. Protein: CASSLGQSNEQFF.